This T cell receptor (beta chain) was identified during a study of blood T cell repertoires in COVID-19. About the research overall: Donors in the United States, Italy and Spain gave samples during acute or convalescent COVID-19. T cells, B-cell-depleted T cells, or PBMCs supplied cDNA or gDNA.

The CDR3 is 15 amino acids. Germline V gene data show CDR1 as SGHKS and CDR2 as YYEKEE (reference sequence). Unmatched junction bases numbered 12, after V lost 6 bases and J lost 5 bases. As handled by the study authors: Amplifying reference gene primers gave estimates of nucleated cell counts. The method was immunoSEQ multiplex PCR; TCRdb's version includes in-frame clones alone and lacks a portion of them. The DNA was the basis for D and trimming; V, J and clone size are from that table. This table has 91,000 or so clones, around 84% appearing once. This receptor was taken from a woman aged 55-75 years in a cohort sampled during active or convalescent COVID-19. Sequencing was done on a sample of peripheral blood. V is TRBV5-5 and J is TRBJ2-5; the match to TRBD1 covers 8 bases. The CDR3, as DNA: TGTGCCAGCAACCTCCCCGGGACAGGCGGGGAGACCCAGTACTTC. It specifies CASNLPGTGGETQYF.